The entry below describes one TCR beta chain. These data come from a study of PD-1 blockade in mismatch repair-deficient tumors. Sequencing was performed with immunoSEQ multiplex PCR; in TCRdb, only in-frame clones are kept and a portion is missing. The table lists under 50,000 clones, under 85% of them singletons, with around 3.5% in the top ten. Per germline, CDR1 SGHTA and CDR2 FQGNSA. V lost 3 bases to trimming and J lost 2 bases, with 9 bases between them. This CDR3 has 14 residues. The receptor's source is an adult with mismatch repair-deficient cancer. Sequences were derived from PBMCs, sampled before pembrolizumab treatment. The rearrangement links TRBV7-2 to TRBJ2-3, with D possibly TRBD2 on 5 matching bases. The CDR3 coding sequence is TGTGCCAGCAGCTTCGGGGTTGACACAGATACGCAGTATTTT. Residues: CASSFGVDTDTQYF.